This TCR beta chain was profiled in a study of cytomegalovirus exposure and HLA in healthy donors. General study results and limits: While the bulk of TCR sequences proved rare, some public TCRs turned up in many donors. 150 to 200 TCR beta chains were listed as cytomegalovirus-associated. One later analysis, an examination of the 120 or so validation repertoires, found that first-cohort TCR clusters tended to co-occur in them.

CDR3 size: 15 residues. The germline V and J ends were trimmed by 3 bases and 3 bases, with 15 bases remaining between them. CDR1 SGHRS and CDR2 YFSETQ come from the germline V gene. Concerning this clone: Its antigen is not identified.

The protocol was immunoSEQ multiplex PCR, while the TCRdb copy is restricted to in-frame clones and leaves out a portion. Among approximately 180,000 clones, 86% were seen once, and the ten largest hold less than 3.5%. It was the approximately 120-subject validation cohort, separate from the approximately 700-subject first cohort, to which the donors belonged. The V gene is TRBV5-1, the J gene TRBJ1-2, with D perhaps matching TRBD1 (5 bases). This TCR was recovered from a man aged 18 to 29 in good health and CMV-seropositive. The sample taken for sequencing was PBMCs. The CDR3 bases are TGCGCCAGCAGCTCGGACACCGAACGGGACTATGGCTACACCTTC. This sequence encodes CASSSDTERDYGYTF. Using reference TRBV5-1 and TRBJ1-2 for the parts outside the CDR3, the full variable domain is KAGVTQTPRYLIKTRGQQVTLSCSPISGHRSVSWYQQTPGQGLQFLFEYFSETQRNKGNFPGRFSGRQFSNSRSEMNVSTLELGDSALYLCASSSDTERDYGYTFGSGTRLTVV.